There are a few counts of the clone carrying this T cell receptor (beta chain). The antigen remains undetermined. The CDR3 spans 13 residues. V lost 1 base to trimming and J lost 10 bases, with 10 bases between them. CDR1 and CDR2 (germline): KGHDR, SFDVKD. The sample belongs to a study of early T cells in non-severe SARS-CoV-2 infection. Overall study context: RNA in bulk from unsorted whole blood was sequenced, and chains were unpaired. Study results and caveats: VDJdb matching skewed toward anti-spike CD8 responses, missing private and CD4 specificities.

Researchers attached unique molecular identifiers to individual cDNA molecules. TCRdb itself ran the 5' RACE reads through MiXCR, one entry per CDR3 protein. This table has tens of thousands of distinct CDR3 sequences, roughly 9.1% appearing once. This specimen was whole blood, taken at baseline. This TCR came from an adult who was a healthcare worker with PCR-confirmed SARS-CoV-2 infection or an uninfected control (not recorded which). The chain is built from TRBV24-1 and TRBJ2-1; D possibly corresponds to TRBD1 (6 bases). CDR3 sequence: CATSDFTGTEQFF. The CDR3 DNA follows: TGTGCCACCAGTGATTTTACCGGGACAGAGCAGTTCTTC.